This entry is about one T cell receptor (beta chain). What it binds is not known. A much bigger clone sits one base away, suggesting this may be a read error. These data originate in a study of immune heterogeneity within non-small cell lung tumors. Looking at the study overall: Tumors were classified as 4 squamous cell carcinomas, 10 non-squamous carcinomas and 1 not otherwise specified.

With 32 V and 13 J primers, multiplex PCR amplified the TCR beta CDR3. TCRdb re-called the multiplex PCR reads with MiXCR, one entry per CDR3 protein. The data contain around 12,000 distinct CDR3 sequences, less than 25% of them seen just once; the ten biggest clones take up roughly 4.2%. General study points: Largely, high-frequency T-cell receptor beta clonotypes differed from one individual patient to another. Both recurring identical dominant CDR3 beta clonotypes and site-unique high-frequency clones were observed across tumor sites within a patient.

CDR3 length: 14 amino acids. Germline-derived CDR1 and CDR2 are MNHEY and SMNVEV (reference sequence). Bulk tumor gDNA, roughly 600 ng per sample, served as the TCR template. Every primary tumor yielded several biopsies, spaced far apart, that were taken during surgery. Undergoing curative surgery were patients whose non-small cell lung cancer was untreated and newly diagnosed. The specimen was lung tumor tissue. The receptor was isolated from a man in his 60s with non-small cell lung cancer. The chain recombines TRBV27 with TRBJ2-2; tentative D call: TRBD1 (6 bases). CDR3 nucleotides: TGTGCCAGCATTTTAAGTGCAGGGGACCGGGAGCTGTTTTTT. Encoded protein: CASILSAGDRELFF.